One and the same sample provided the 27 T cell receptor beta chains below, sequenced in a study of CD4 T cells in relation to SARS-CoV-2 and coronaviruses. The assay was immunoSEQ multiplex PCR, and TCRdb's table has in-frame clones only and misses some. Of some 60,000 clones detected, approximately 90% appear once; the ten largest clones hold 0.3% to 0.45%. Sequencing was performed on naive CD4+ T cells from PBMCs. Documented subset: naive CD4+ T cells isolated by negative enrichment. These receptors came from an adult with COVID-19.

V gene TRBV3-1 (or the pseudogene TRBV3-2) combines with J gene TRBJ2-3; D possibly uses TRBD1 or TRBD2 (6 bases each). The CDR3 is 13 amino acids. The V gene's germline CDR1 is LGHDT and CDR2 YNNKEL (reference sequence). With 4 bases removed from V and 4 bases from J, the gap between germline ends came to 9 bases. CDR3 residues: CASSLRGPDTQYF. Here the CDR3 DNA reads TGTGCCAGCAGCCTACGGGGGCCAGATACGCAGTATTTT.

This chain uses TRBV7-7 with TRBJ1-1; 9 nucleotides agree with TRBD1. Germline V lookup: CDR1 SSHAT, CDR2 FNYEAQ (reference sequence). The CDR3 loop spans 14 amino acids. Here the CDR3 reads CARDRVGMSTEAFF. The CDR3 region has the DNA TGTGCTAGGGACAGGGTGGGGATGAGCACTGAAGCTTTCTTT.

In nucleotides, the CDR3 is TGTGCCAGCGGAAGGACAGGGAATGGAAACACCATATATTTT. Its protein product is CASGRTGNGNTIYF. V gene TRBV5-5 combines with J gene TRBJ1-3; TRBD1 matches at 8 bases. This CDR3 spans 14 amino acids. Germline assignment: CDR1 SGHKS and CDR2 YYEKEE (reference sequence). J gave up 3 bases and V 7 bases, and 6 bases lay outside the gene matches.

J is TRBJ2-2 and V is TRBV4-2; a weak D match, TRBD2 (7 bases). CDR3 size: 18 residues. The V end lost 5 bases, the J end lost 5 bases, and 24 bases lay between the germline ends. In germline, CDR1 is LGHNA, CDR2 YNFKEQ. The CDR3 sequence: CASSSTPGGARITGELFF. The CDR3 bases are TGTGCCAGCAGCTCTACACCGGGGGGCGCAAGGATTACCGGGGAGCTGTTTTTT.

For this clone: In the same sample, other DNA sequences code for this CDR3. The chain joins TRBV5-1 to TRBJ1-2; D not certain. The CDR3 has 12 amino acids. V lost 5 bases, J lost 2 bases, and 7 bases lay in between. Per the germline V gene, CDR1 is SGHRS and CDR2 is YFSETQ. In nucleotides, the CDR3 is TGCGCCAGCAGTACGGGAAACTATGGCTACACCTTC. Amino acids: CASSTGNYGYTF.

The chain couples TRBV28 to TRBJ2-1, with 7 positions matching TRBD2. Per germline, CDR1 MDHEN and CDR2 SYDVKM. This CDR3 is 16 amino acids long. Losses at the gene ends were 6 bases for V and 4 bases for J; bases not matched to a gene: 12. The CDR3 reads CASSHRGSGAYNEQFF. CDR3 DNA sequence: TGTGCCAGCAGCCACCGAGGAAGCGGGGCATACAATGAGCAGTTCTTC.

This clone was observed a handful of times. The chain joins TRBV3-1 (or the pseudogene TRBV3-2) to TRBJ2-4; 11 bases agree with TRBD2. This CDR3 is built from 21 residues. Germline lookup yields CDR1 LGHDT and CDR2 YNNKEL (reference sequence). Unmatched junction bases numbered 16, after V lost 2 bases and J lost 1 base. The CDR3 region is CASSQYSESSGRRGAKNIQYF. In DNA form, the CDR3 reads TGTGCCAGCAGCCAATATTCGGAGTCTAGCGGGAGGAGGGGGGCCAAAAACATTCAGTACTTC.

This clone was seen once. The chain employs TRBV11-2 and TRBJ2-5; 7 positions agree with TRBD1. Looked up from germline, CDR1 is SGHAT and CDR2 is FQNNGV. The V segment lost 5 bases and the J segment 3 bases; nucleotides outside the gene matches: 9. The CDR3 is 15 residues long. CDR3 region: CASSPPPTGKETQYF. The CDR3 coding sequence is TGTGCCAGCAGCCCCCCCCCGACAGGGAAAGAGACCCAGTACTTC.

V and J are TRBV6-5 and TRBJ2-5; TRBD2 aligns across 10 bases. Germline values: CDR1 MNHEY, CDR2 SVGAGI. V trimming: 5 bases; J trimming: 5 bases; junction bases outside the gene matches: 2. The length of the CDR3 is 13 residues. In DNA form, the CDR3 reads TGTGCCAGCAGTCGGGGACTAGCGGAGACCCAGTACTTC. Amino acid sequence: CASSRGLAETQYF.

The CDR3 loop is CATGAGEYEQYF. In DNA, the CDR3 is TGTGCCACCGGGGCAGGGGAGTACGAGCAGTACTTC. V usage is TRBV10-3 and J usage is TRBJ2-7; D perhaps matches TRBD1 (6 bases). Germline assignment: CDR1 ENHRY and CDR2 SYGVKD. The CDR3 spans 12 residues. V shed 10 bases and J shed 4 bases, with 14 bases lying between them.

This clone was recorded only once. This chain joins TRBV6-5 and TRBJ2-1; the match to TRBD2 covers 8 bases. V dropped 5 bases and J dropped 2; count of bases not matched to a gene: 5. This CDR3 comprises 15 residues. The germline gives CDR1 MNHEY, CDR2 SVGAGI. CDR3 nucleotides: TGTGCCAGCAGTCGTACTAGCGGACCCTACAATGAGCAGTTCTTC. It codes for CASSRTSGPYNEQFF.

The V gene is TRBV9, the J gene TRBJ2-7; 9 bases agree with TRBD2. Looked up from germline, CDR1 is SGDLS and CDR2 is YYNGEE. V lost 0 bases to trimming and J lost 3 bases; unmatched junction nucleotides: 4. The CDR3 is 15 residues long. The CDR3 DNA follows: TGTGCCAGCAGCGTAGGGGTAGCGGGGGACTACGAGCAGTACTTC. Translating gives CASSVGVAGDYEQYF.

V is TRBV7-2 and J is TRBJ1-3, with D uncertain. This CDR3 is built from 15 residues. The V gene lost 1 base and the J gene lost 8 bases, with 15 bases spanning the gap. Germline CDR1 and CDR2: SGHTA and FQGNSA. CDR3 nucleotides: TGTGCCAGCAGCTTAGATGGGCCTCATTGGGACACCATATATTTT. This encodes CASSLDGPHWDTIYF.

The chain joins TRBV5-1 to TRBJ2-3, with TRBD1 matching 9 bases. CDR1 is SGHRS and CDR2 is YFSETQ in the germline V gene. CDR3 size: 16 residues. Trimming at V came to 0 bases and at J to 4 bases, leaving 6 bases not matched to a gene. Here the CDR3 reads CASSLDGTGFPDTQYF. CDR3 DNA: TGCGCCAGCAGCTTGGATGGGACAGGGTTCCCAGATACGCAGTATTTT.

The gene calls are TRBV28 and TRBJ1-3; no definite D call. CDR3 length: 13 amino acids. Germline V gene data show CDR1 as MDHEN and CDR2 as SYDVKM. V was shortened by 5 bases and J by 4 bases, with 9 bases between the two germline ends. CDR3 bases: TGTGCCAGCAGTGGCGCGTCGGGAAACACCATATATTTT. Encoded protein: CASSGASGNTIYF.

The chain combines TRBV10-3 with TRBJ1-1; D possibly corresponds to TRBD1 (5 bases). V shed 3 bases and J shed 2 bases, with 22 bases lying between them. The CDR3 has 18 residues. Germline V lookup: CDR1 ENHRY, CDR2 SYGVKD. CDR3: CAISETPIPQGRNTEAFF. In DNA, the CDR3 is TGTGCCATCAGTGAAACCCCAATCCCTCAGGGAAGAAACACTGAAGCTTTCTTT.

This rearrangement joins TRBV27 to TRBJ2-2; 9 bases match TRBD1. In germline, CDR1 is MNHEY, CDR2 SMNVEV (reference sequence). V lost 5 bases to trimming and J lost 2 bases; unmatched junction nucleotides: 3. The CDR3 runs 15 residues. The CDR3 region has the DNA TGTGCCAGCAGTAACAGGGGGCCAAACACCGGGGAGCTGTTTTTT. It translates to CASSNRGPNTGELFF.

This clone has only a few counts. The chain has TRBV11-2 and TRBJ2-6, with 8 bases aligning to TRBD1. Germline V gene data show CDR1 as SGHAT and CDR2 as FQNNGV. There are 18 residues in the CDR3. V was pared by 1 base and J by 0 bases, with 5 bases of the junction left unmatched. CDR3 coding DNA: TGTGCCAGCAGCTTAGTAATAGGACAGGGCTCTGGGGCCAACGTCCTGACTTTC. This codes for CASSLVIGQGSGANVLTF.

A few counts support this clone. CDR3 coding DNA: TGTGCCAGCAGCTTAGAACTCCCAGGTTCACCCCTCCACTTT. Its protein is CASSLELPGSPLHF. The genes are TRBV7-9 and TRBJ1-6; D unclear. V was shortened by 1 base and J by 9 bases, with 10 bases between the two germline ends. Germline CDR1 is SEHNR and CDR2 is FQNEAQ (reference sequence). The length of the CDR3 is 14 residues.

This clone has only a few counts. The chain combines TRBV7-3 with TRBJ2-1; D is perhaps TRBD1 or TRBD2 (5 bases each). Trimming took off 4 bases at V and 9 bases at J, with 10 bases between the two ends. Per the germline V gene, CDR1 is SGHTA and CDR2 is FQGTGA. This CDR3 has 12 residues. CDR3: CASSSSGGEQFF. CDR3 sequence (DNA): TGTGCCAGCAGCTCCTCTGGGGGTGAGCAGTTCTTC.

The chain has TRBV2 and TRBJ2-3; TRBD1 aligns across 9 bases. The CDR3 is 15 residues long. Germline CDR1 SNHLY, CDR2 FYNNEI. Trimming at V came to 6 bases and at J to 1 base, leaving 5 bases not matched to a gene. CDR3 region: CASRNRDRGTDTQYF. The CDR3 DNA is TGTGCCAGCAGGAACCGGGACAGGGGCACAGATACGCAGTATTTT.

The chain recombines TRBV5-6 with TRBJ1-5; D perhaps matches TRBD1 (6 bases). The CDR3 totals 15 residues. CDR1 and CDR2 from the germline V gene are SGHDT and YYEEEE. V was cut by 3 bases and J by 0 bases, with 10 bases left in between. The CDR3 DNA follows: TGTGCCAGCAGCTGGGGGGCCGGTAGCAATCAGCCCCAGCATTTT. Amino acids: CASSWGAGSNQPQHF.

The V call is TRBV19, the J call TRBJ2-1, with D possibly being TRBD1 or TRBD2 (5 bases each). This CDR3 is built from 14 residues. In germline, CDR1 is LNHDA, CDR2 SQIVND (reference sequence). V dropped 5 bases and J dropped 3 bases, with 11 bases sitting between them. CDR3 protein: CASSPLGGYNEQFF. Here the CDR3 DNA reads TGTGCCAGTAGTCCTCTTGGGGGCTACAATGAGCAGTTCTTC.

This clone was found once. The chain carries TRBV19 and TRBJ2-6; TRBD1 agrees at 11 bases. The junction had 4 bases not matched to a gene; V was cut back by 2 bases and J by 1 base. The CDR3 runs to 18 residues. Germline CDR1 and CDR2: LNHDA and SQIVND (reference sequence). CDR3 residues: CASSIWGQGVSGANVLTF. The CDR3 region has the DNA TGTGCCAGTAGTATATGGGGACAGGGGGTATCTGGGGCCAACGTCCTGACTTTC.

J is TRBJ1-1 and V is TRBV10-3; 10 positions agree with TRBD1. CDR3 length: 13 amino acids. Trimming cost V 0 bases and J 11 bases; bases outside gene matches: 3. From germline, CDR1 is ENHRY and CDR2 SYGVKD. The CDR3 sequence is CAISESGQGFAFF. As DNA, the CDR3 is TGTGCCATCAGTGAGTCGGGACAGGGGTTTGCTTTCTTT.

The chain joins TRBV7-2 to TRBJ2-1, with 13 nucleotides matching TRBD2. The germline V gene has CDR1 SGHTA and CDR2 FQGNSA. The V segment lost 4 bases and the J segment 5 bases; nucleotides outside the gene matches: 2. The CDR3 is 15 residues long. In DNA, the CDR3 is TGTGCCAGCAGCTGGACTAGCGGGAGCCACAATGAGCAGTTCTTC. Protein: CASSWTSGSHNEQFF.

V is TRBV19 and J is TRBJ1-1, with D maybe TRBD1 (6 bases). This CDR3 is 14 amino acids long. Trimming shortened V by 1 base and J by 5 bases, and 11 bases separated the two germline ends. Per germline, CDR1 LNHDA and CDR2 SQIVND (reference sequence). The DNA for the CDR3 is TGTGCCAGTAGTATAGGCAGGGGTGGAACTGAAGCTTTCTTT. It is translated as CASSIGRGGTEAFF.